This record looks at one TCR beta chain sequence and its context. These data originate in a study of blood T cell repertoires in COVID-19. Turning to the study itself: COVID-19 samples, acute and convalescent, were from the United States, Italy and Spain. T cells, B-cell-depleted T cells, or PBMCs provided the cDNA or gDNA that served as material.

Original processing notes: Quantification of nucleated cells was approximated via reference gene primer amplification. Produced via immunoSEQ multiplex PCR; TCRdb's table is partial and in-frame only. The V and J calls and clone size come from that table; D and trimming were worked out from the DNA. Of about 320,000 clones in the sample, 85% were seen once. CDR3 length equals 13 residues. V lost 6 bases and J lost 10; bases outside the gene matches: 9. This receptor was obtained from a human donor in a cohort sampled during active COVID-19. The rearrangement links TRBV12-3 or TRBV12-4 to TRBJ1-1, with TRBD1 matching over 9 bases. Source material: peripheral blood. The CDR3 coding sequence is TGTGCCAGCAGCACCGGGACAGGGTCGAGAGCTTTCTTT. This codes for CASSTGTGSRAFF.